This T cell receptor beta chain was retrieved from a study of CD8+ T cells in alopecia areata. TCR sequencing used cDNA made by reverse transcription of extracted RNA. Here immunoSEQ multiplex PCR was the method, and the copy in TCRdb shows in-frame clones only, minus some. The table lists 140,000 to 150,000 clones, around 47% of them singletons. The study's findings and limits: Sequencing of scalp samples also includes resident alphabeta T cells from normal skin. Especially in alopecia totalis/universalis, lesional scalp showed greater clonality than normal scalp did. Clarity of TCR sharing across patients fell short of that in mice, possibly HLA-related.

Patients with alopecia areata provided lesional scalp punch biopsies as well as peripheral blood. This clone appeared a few times. The antigen remains undetermined. V gave up 7 bases and J gave up 11 bases, with 17 bases separating them. There are 12 residues in the CDR3. CDR1 and CDR2 (germline): LNHDA, SQIVND (reference sequence). Sequenced sample: CD4+ T cells sorted from blood. The chain has TRBV19 and TRBJ1-1; D unclear. The TCR comes from a human donor with alopecia areata. The CDR3 DNA reads as TGTGCCAGTACTCAGGTCGGTCGGCGCGCTTTCTTT. Protein product: CASTQVGRRAFF.